These T cell receptor beta chains were read from a single sample in a study of control samples from healthy donors and cancer patients. Clones were sequenced by immunoSEQ multiplex PCR, and TCRdb holds only the in-frame ones, with some missing. The sample consists of under 55,000 clones, approximately 90% of them appearing once. What was sequenced was PBMCs. Receptors originate from a middle-aged woman with head and neck cancer. CDR3s include the opening cysteine and the closing phenylalanine or tryptophan. The D gene is left open where the match is weak. Part of the rows lack a size; the others show once, few, many or a class for expanded clones.

TRBV29-1,.,.,TRBJ2-4,TGCAGCGTTGAAATTGTAGGAAACATTCAGTACTTC,CSVEIVGNIQYF
TRBV7-9,.,.,TRBJ2-3,TGTGCCAGCACCCCGGACAGCAGCACAGATACGCAGTATTTT,CASTPDSSTDTQYF
TRBV27,.,.,TRBJ1-2,TGTGCCAGCCGTCGGACCTCTCTGCATGGCTACACCTTC,CASRRTSLHGYTF
TRBV2,.,.,TRBJ2-3,TGTGCCAGCAGTGAAAGGGGACACAGGCAGTATACGCAGTATTTT,CASSERGHRQYTQYF
TRBV19,.,once,TRBJ1-6,TGTGCCAGTAGTATAGGATATTCACCCCTCCACTTT,CASSIGYSPLHF
TRBV11-2,.,.,TRBJ2-1,TGTGCCAGCAGCTTAGATGGGGGGACCTACAATGAGCAGTTCTTC,CASSLDGGTYNEQFF
TRBV30,.,.,TRBJ2-1,TGTGCCTGGAATATTCAAGTCGACAATGAGCAGTTCTTC,CAWNIQVDNEQFF
TRBV29-1,.,.,TRBJ1-1,TGCAGCGTATCCGGATCCCTAAGTTACGGTGAAGCTTTCTTT,CSVSGSLSYGEAFF
TRBV5-5,.,once,TRBJ1-6,TGTGCCAGCAGCTGGTTAACAGCGAATTCACCCCTCCACTTT,CASSWLTANSPLHF
TRBV5-1,.,.,TRBJ1-1,TGCGCCAGCAGCTTGGGGGCGGTTCCCCGGGGGATCCCAGCTTTCTTT,CASSLGAVPRGIPAFF
TRBV6-5,.,.,TRBJ2-2,TGTGCCAGCAGTCCCCACACCGGGGAGCTGTTTTTT,CASSPHTGELFF
TRBV19,TRBD2,.,TRBJ2-3,TGTGCCAGTAGGCTAGCGGGAGCAACAGATACGCAGTATTTT,CASRLAGATDTQYF
TRBV18,.,.,TRBJ1-2,TGTGCCAGCTCAGTAGGCGACTATGGCTACACCTTC,CASSVGDYGYTF
TRBV6-4,.,few,TRBJ2-2,TGTGCCAGCAGTGACGGGACGGTCGACACCGGGGAGCTGTTTTTT,CASSDGTVDTGELFF
TRBV7-3,TRBD2,.,TRBJ2-1,TGTGCCAGCAGCTTACAGCGGACTAGCTTCTACAATGAGCAGTTCTTC,CASSLQRTSFYNEQFF
TRBV28,.,.,TRBJ2-1,TGTGCCAGCAGCGCGCGGGCAGGAGAGTGGAATGAGCAGTTCTTC,CASSARAGEWNEQFF
TRBV11-2,TRBD1,.,TRBJ1-5,TGTGCCAGCAGCTTAGCAGGGGGCTCAGGCCAGCCCCAGCATTTT,CASSLAGGSGQPQHF
TRBV18,.,.,TRBJ2-3,TGTGCCAGCTCATCCCCGGGTGGTTCAACAGATACGCAGTATTTT,CASSSPGGSTDTQYF
TRBV15,.,.,TRBJ2-1,TGTGCCACCAGCAGGGCCGACGGGGGCCCCTACAATGAGCAGTTCTTC,CATSRADGGPYNEQFF
TRBV9,TRBD1,.,TRBJ2-1,TGTGCCAGCAGCATCGCAGGGGGAAGCTCCTACAATGAGCAGTTCTTC,CASSIAGGSSYNEQFF
TRBV10-3,TRBD1,.,TRBJ1-1,TGTGCCATCGGACAGGGCAGCACTGAAGCTTTCTTT,CAIGQGSTEAFF
TRBV14,TRBD2,once,TRBJ2-5,TGTGCCAGCAGCCAAGATAGCGGGGGGCGACAAGAGACCCAGTACTTC,CASSQDSGGRQETQYF